The 14 T cell receptor beta chains reported below all come from one sample, sequenced in a study of OX40 agonist ivuxolimab in advanced cancers. Library method: the immunoSEQ multiplex PCR assay. The table was pulled from immuneACCESS by TCRdb, which kept in-frame rearrangements only. Such tables lose some clones; where checked, under half of the loss comes from unresolved V genes, and the rest has no known cause. A total of tens of thousands of clones appear in this sample, over 75% of them only once. The leading ten clones occupy 3% to 4.5% of the sample. The specimen was CD4+ or CD8+ T cells sorted from blood, collected in a trial of the OX40 agonist ivuxolimab. These receptors were taken from an adult with an advanced solid tumor such as melanoma, head and neck, liver or kidney cancer.

This chain uses TRBV19 with TRBJ2-1; possible D gene TRBD2, 6 bases. The V gene lost 5 bases and the J gene lost 9 bases, with 23 bases spanning the gap. There are 16 residues in the CDR3. CDR1 LNHDA and CDR2 SQIVND come from the germline V gene (reference sequence). The CDR3 coding sequence is TGTGCCAGTAGTTCAATAGAAGGCGGGACTGTTGGTGAGCAGTTCTTC. Protein: CASSSIEGGTVGEQFF.

This clone is a singleton in its sample. CDR3 in amino acids: CASSLAPLRNYEQYF. The CDR3 DNA reads as TGTGCCAGCAGCTTGGCACCCTTGAGAAACTACGAGCAGTACTTC. V is TRBV5-4 and J is TRBJ2-7; D not resolved. Germline V gives CDR1 SGHNT, CDR2 YYREEE (reference sequence). Trimming cost V 0 bases and J 3 bases, with 13 bases left between them. The CDR3 consists of 15 residues.

The chain carries TRBV28 and TRBJ2-5, with D possibly TRBD1 on 5 matching bases. From germline, CDR1 is MDHEN and CDR2 SYDVKM. Trimming removed 3 bases at V and 1 base at J, with 9 bases between. CDR3 size: 14 residues. The DNA of the CDR3 is TGTGCCAGCAGTTTGGCGGACACCCAAGAGACCCAGTACTTC. This encodes CASSLADTQETQYF.

The V gene is TRBV6-5, the J gene TRBJ1-4, with D perhaps matching TRBD1 (6 bases). The CDR3 sequence is 14 residues long. V lost 6 bases, J lost 0 bases, and 8 bases lay in between. Germline V lookup: CDR1 MNHEY, CDR2 SVGAGI. CDR3 in DNA: TGTGCCAGCAGCCGGACAGCAACTAATGAAAAACTGTTTTTT. It encodes CASSRTATNEKLFF.

This chain uses TRBV19 with TRBJ2-2; D is ambiguous. The germline CDR1 and CDR2 sequences are LNHDA and SQIVND (reference sequence). The CDR3 extends over 14 amino acids. V gave up 2 bases and J gave up 6 bases, with 10 bases separating them. The CDR3 spells CASSIKRGSGELFF. The CDR3 DNA follows: TGTGCCAGTAGTATAAAAAGAGGTTCCGGGGAGCTGTTTTTT.

V usage is TRBV5-4 and J usage is TRBJ2-7; tentative D call: TRBD1 (6 bases). This CDR3 is built from 14 residues. Germline V gene sequence: CDR1 SGHNT, CDR2 YYREEE (reference sequence). The V gene lost 4 bases and the J gene lost 3 bases, with 14 bases spanning the gap. CDR3 sequence: CASSPGDQGYEQYF. CDR3 bases: TGTGCCAGCAGCCCAGGGGACCAAGGCTACGAGCAGTACTTC.

V gene TRBV7-2 combines with J gene TRBJ2-1, with D perhaps matching TRBD2 (6 bases). Germline V lookup: CDR1 SGHTA, CDR2 FQGNSA. The CDR3 has 15 amino acids. The V end was cut by 2 bases, the J end by 6 bases, with 14 bases between. CDR3 loop: CASSLTGDSSNEQFF. The CDR3 nucleotides read TGTGCCAGCAGCTTAACGGGAGATAGTAGCAATGAGCAGTTCTTC.

The V gene is TRBV4-1, the J gene TRBJ1-5, with 7 bases lining up with TRBD1. The CDR3 consists of 15 residues. Germline V gene sequence: CDR1 MGHRA, CDR2 YSYEKL. V was pared by 4 bases and J by 5 bases, with 8 bases of the junction left unmatched. CDR3 loop: CASSPGTDPYQPQHF. The CDR3 DNA is TGCGCCAGCAGCCCTGGGACAGACCCCTATCAGCCCCAGCATTTT.

This chain joins TRBV5-1 and TRBJ2-3; D remains ambiguous. Germline-derived CDR1 and CDR2 are SGHRS and YFSETQ. The CDR3 consists of 13 residues. The V end was cut by 4 bases, the J end by 0 bases, with 6 bases between. For the CDR3, the DNA is TGCGCCAGCAGCCGACGGAGCACAGATACGCAGTATTTT. Amino acids: CASSRRSTDTQYF.

The J gene is TRBJ1-2, the V gene TRBV7-9; D gene unclear. From germline, CDR1 is SEHNR and CDR2 FQNEAQ (reference sequence). The CDR3 runs to 14 residues. The V gene lost 0 bases and the J gene lost 5 bases, with 10 bases spanning the gap. The CDR3 DNA is TGTGCCAGCAGCTTAGCGCAGGCCGTTTATGGCTACACCTTC. Residues: CASSLAQAVYGYTF.

The V call is TRBV11-1, the J call TRBJ1-3; D is undetermined. V dropped 4 bases and J dropped 0 bases, with 10 bases sitting between them. The CDR3 spans 15 residues. Germline lookup yields CDR1 SGHAT and CDR2 FQDESV (reference sequence). The CDR3 coding sequence is TGTGCCAGCAGCTCGACAAGGACCTCTGGAAACACCATATATTTT. This codes for CASSSTRTSGNTIYF.

The J gene is TRBJ1-4, the V gene TRBV5-1; D ambiguous. The germline CDR1 and CDR2 sequences are SGHRS and YFSETQ. Trimming left V 2 bases short and J 2 bases short, with 10 bases between. The CDR3 is 15 amino acids. CDR3 DNA sequence: TGCGCCAGCAGCTTAGGAATGGTGACTAATGAAAAACTGTTTTTT. Protein sequence: CASSLGMVTNEKLFF.

The J gene is TRBJ2-2, the V gene TRBV9; the match to TRBD2 covers 10 bases. V was clipped by 0 bases and J by 5 bases; unmatched bases: 10. The germline V gene has CDR1 SGDLS and CDR2 YYNGEE. The CDR3 contains 18 residues. The CDR3 nucleotides read TGTGCCAGCAGCGTAGCTGGAGCGGGAGGGCCCTGGACCGGGGAGCTGTTTTTT. Its translation: CASSVAGAGGPWTGELFF.

The chain couples TRBV28 to TRBJ2-1; TRBD1 matches at 9 bases. This CDR3 spans 14 amino acids. Germline values: CDR1 MDHEN, CDR2 SYDVKM. After removal of 8 bases from V and 3 bases from J, the junction contained 5 bases not matched to a gene. In DNA, the CDR3 is TGTGCCAGCCGTCCGGGACAGGGCTACAATGAGCAGTTCTTC. It specifies CASRPGQGYNEQFF. Together with reference TRBV28 and TRBJ2-1, the CDR3 gives the full variable domain: DVKVTQSSRYLVKRTGEKVFLECVQDMDHENMFWYRQDPGLGLRLIYFSYDVKMKEKGDIPEGYSVSREKKERFSLILESASTNQTSMYLCASRPGQGYNEQFFGPGTRLTVL.